This T cell receptor beta chain was observed in a study of identical twins (dated by TCRdb to about 2016). Background on the whole study: The study deep-sequenced TCR alpha and beta repertoires from monozygotic twins, unrelated adults of various ages and cord blood to test whether fetal clonotypes persist. To rule out contamination, replicate twin experiments were performed at different times with different library preparation protocols.

A word on this clonotype: No antigen is known for it. Base-call qualities are not available, and no considerably larger clone is one nucleotide away.

Cut back by 3 bases and 0 bases, the V and J ends lie 6 bases apart. Including cysteine and phenylalanine, the CDR3 has 14 amino acids. Only the CDR3 DNA is retained, 42 bases long and in frame from the first base. The germline V gene (reference sequence) specifies DFQATT as CDR1 and SNEGSKA as CDR2. Every donor was a healthy Caucasian. Three pairs of female monozygotic twins, all aged about 18 to 30 years, made up the twin cohort. RNA for TCR libraries was isolated from peripheral blood mononuclear cells. General conclusions and limits of the study: Conclusions relied on cross-sectional statistical analysis, since the same donors could not be followed over many years. Zero-insertion analyses could be partly confounded by invariant T cells such as MAIT and iNKT, although diverse VJ usage argued against such confounding for most clonotypes. Abundant cord blood beta clonotypes carried fewer insertions; young adult naive repertoires showed a weaker similar trend, while memory repertoires showed none. Compared with coincidental sharing between unrelated individuals, an excess of low generation-probability sequences was observed among out-of-frame TCR alpha sequences shared between twins. Recombination models systematically underestimated out-of-frame TCR alpha sharing in monozygotic twins but agreed with sharing between unrelated individuals. A weaker excess of twin sharing was found in beta out-of-frame sequences because the signal-to-noise ratio was lowered by fewer shared sequences.

Receptors were amplified or captured by 5' RACE. Sequenced on an Illumina HiSeq 2000. Template switching added a universal primer binding site, and the final cDNA carried a unique molecular identifier that allowed TCR cDNA molecules to be counted accurately. First-strand cDNA for TCR alpha and beta chains was synthesized from specific primers in the conserved constant-segment region. To control for contamination, each cDNA library was double barcoded with a SMART-Mk sample barcode plus Illumina barcodes. TruSeq adapter sequences, together with Illumina sample barcodes, were added in two successive PCR steps. Sequencing of the TCR alpha and beta cDNA libraries was done on the Illumina HiSeq platform using custom primers. Per the source publication's procedure: MiGEC processed the raw reads to extract unique molecular identifiers, while MiXCR was used to determine the CDR3 positions. For each individual, recombination models were inferred using an EM algorithm with the repgenHMM and IGoR tools. Shared clonotypes were analyzed with the tcR package in R, and sharing was normalized by the product of cloneset sizes. Out-of-frame nonproductive sequences were analyzed to study raw recombination free of thymic and clonal selection effects. TCRdb reprocessing: public reads trimmed at Q25 with fastp, clones called with MiXCR, in-frame beta chains kept. Each record represents a unique CDR3 protein, reported with the most common genes and DNA among its rows. TCRdb's processing, not the study's, gives the V and J calls here. The sample has 700,000 to 950,000 distinct CDR3 sequences on record, roughly an eighth of them singletons. The ten largest clones represent 1.5% to 2% of the sample.

The sample was also reused in another study, on yellow fever vaccine responses in identical twins. Drawing on the second study: According to the authors, in identical twins the way T cells responded to vaccination appeared partly convergent and partly personalized. The study precisely tracked vaccine-responding T cell clones in identical twins.

The sequenced material came from PBMCs. This chain joins TRBV20-1 to TRBJ2-6, with the D segment identity uncertain. The clonotype was recovered from a woman aged 18 to 35 in good health. The CDR3 region reads CSARSGSGANVLTF. The DNA is TGCAGTGCTAGGTCTGGCTCTGGGGCCAACGTCCTGACTTTC.